The 29 T cell receptor beta chains given below trace back to one sample, sequenced in a study of T cell clonality in common variable immunodeficiency (dated by TCRdb to between 2014 and 2017). Overall results and qualifications from the work: CVID TCRbeta sequences reportedly showed fewer deletions and N-nucleotide insertions and lacked highly modified clones with 13 or more V deletions.

What these receptors recognize is not known. The protocol used for the library was the immunoSEQ multiplex PCR assay. The immuneACCESS repertoire file appears here via TCRdb, limited to in-frame rearrangements. These files lack a portion of the clones; in checked studies, under half of the deficit traces to unresolved V genes, and the cause of the others is not known. Listed for this sample are more than 20,000 clones, none observed only a single time. The top ten constitute over 2% of the sample. Sequencing input: peripheral blood mononuclear cells. The source is a human donor with common variable immunodeficiency.

This clone was observed at least ten times. The CDR3 extends 3 residues past the end of the read, so its final part is completed from the germline J gene. The gene calls are TRBV5-4 and TRBJ2-5; 8 bases fit TRBD2. Trimming at V came to 4 bases and at J to 4 bases, leaving 9 bases not matched to a gene. CDR3 length equals 15 residues. The germline V gene encodes CDR1 SGHNT and CDR2 YYREEE (reference sequence). The chain's CDR3 is CASSVDSGGRETQYF. CDR3 DNA, as far as it was read: TGTGCCAGCAGCGTGGACTCGGGGGGGCGAGAGACC.

This clone has ten or more counts. Sequencing ends 3 residues short of the CDR3 end; the germline J gene provides the rest. J is TRBJ2-3 and V is TRBV6-2 or TRBV6-3; 7 bases line up with TRBD1. Unmatched junction bases numbered 4, after V lost 0 bases and J lost 1 base. This CDR3 is 16 amino acids long. Per germline, CDR1 MNHEY and CDR2 SVGEGT. Partial CDR3 DNA: TGTGCCAGCAGTTACTCGACCCAGGGGGGCACAGATACG. This gives the protein CASSYSTQGGTDT. In full, the CDR3 reads CASSYSTQGGTDTQYF.

In this sample, this clone turned up many times. Read sequence stops 3 residues before the CDR3 end, and the germline J gene provides the missing end. The V and J genes are TRBV20-1 and TRBJ1-5, with TRBD1 identical over 8 bases. V was clipped by 6 bases and J by 5 bases; unmatched bases: 6. Germline CDR1 reads DFQATT; CDR2 reads SNEGSKA (reference sequence). The CDR3 covers 13 residues. The CDR3 DNA, read in part, is TGCAGTGCCAGGACAGGGCGGGATCAGCCC. As protein: CSARTGRDQP. The whole CDR3 sequence reads CSARTGRDQPQHF.

This clone was picked up many times. The read terminates 3 residues before the CDR3 end, so the remaining end is supplied by the germline J gene. The V and J genes are TRBV6-2 or TRBV6-3 and TRBJ1-4; no reliable D call. The CDR3 runs to 14 residues. The V and J ends lost 6 bases and 6 bases respectively, with 14 bases between them. Germline CDR1 reads MNHEY; CDR2 reads SVGEGT. The CDR3 DNA, read in part, is TGTGCCAGCAGGGCCCAACAGCTACATGAAAAA. Translation: CASRAQQLHEK. Given in full, the CDR3 is CASRAQQLHEKLFF.

This clone was recorded many times. The CDR3 goes on 3 residues after the read ends, and that part is filled in from the germline J gene. The chain carries TRBV2 and TRBJ1-5; weak D call: TRBD1 (5 bases). The V gene lost 6 bases and the J gene lost 5 bases, with 17 bases spanning the gap. The germline CDR1 and CDR2 sequences are SNHLY and FYNNEI. The CDR3 length is 15 residues. The covered CDR3 bases are TGTGCCAGCAGGGACACAAGGACCGTTGATCAGCCC. This gives the protein CASRDTRTVDQP. The CDR3 as a whole reads CASRDTRTVDQPQHF.

Ten or more counts support this clone. Read coverage stops 3 residues before the CDR3 terminus; the germline J gene supplies the remainder. V gene TRBV27 combines with J gene TRBJ1-2, with no clear D. Per the germline V gene, CDR1 is MNHEY and CDR2 is SMNVEV (reference sequence). Deletions cut 6 bases from V and 6 bases from J, with 14 bases between. This CDR3 contains 13 residues. CDR3: CASRLKLTDGYTF. The DNA read from the CDR3 is TGTGCCAGCAGGCTAAAACTCACGGATGGC.

This clone was observed at least ten times. The sequenced fragment ends 3 residues before the CDR3 boundary, so the rest is inferred from the germline J gene. The chain couples TRBV5-1 to TRBJ1-2; 8 bases are a match to TRBD1. CDR1 is SGHRS and CDR2 is YFSETQ in the germline V gene. This CDR3 has 13 residues. The junction had 4 bases not matched to a gene; V was cut back by 4 bases and J by 5 bases. Here the CDR3 reads CASSIGQGYGYTF. CDR3 DNA, as far as it was read: TGCGCCAGCAGCATCGGACAGGGTTATGGC.

There are many counts of this clone. The CDR3 end falls 3 residues outside the read, so it is completed with the germline J gene. The V gene is TRBV7-3, the J gene TRBJ1-6; the D gene is possibly TRBD1 (5 bases). CDR3 length: 17 amino acids. Germline CDR1 and CDR2: SGHTA and FQGTGA. Trimming left V 5 bases short and J 0 bases short, with 14 bases between. The covered CDR3 bases are TGTGCCAGCAGCCCACGGTCAGGGAGCTCCTATAATTCACCC. Its translation: CASSPRSGSSYNSP. The whole CDR3 reads CASSPRSGSSYNSPLHF.

This clone has a count of ten or more. The CDR3 end falls 3 residues outside the read, so it is completed with the germline J gene. V usage is TRBV19 and J usage is TRBJ1-6; 9 bases align to TRBD1. With V trimmed by 6 bases and J by 6 bases, 6 bases remained unmatched. Germline CDR1 is LNHDA and CDR2 is SQIVND (reference sequence). The length of the CDR3 is 15 residues. CDR3 DNA, as far as it was read: TGTGCCAGTAGGACAGGGGGTTCTGGTAATTCACCC. Translated: CASRTGGSGNSP. The complete CDR3 sequence is CASRTGGSGNSPLHF.

This clone was recorded many times. With the read ending 3 residues before the CDR3 end, the germline J gene is used to fill in that end. This chain joins TRBV4-1 and TRBJ1-2; TRBD1 might be the D (5 bases). The CDR3 totals 14 residues. Germline V gene data show CDR1 as MGHRA and CDR2 as YSYEKL. The ends were cut back, 0 bases at V and 4 bases at J, with 9 bases in the middle. The sequenced CDR3 bases are TGCGCCAGCAGCCAAGATAGGGGTCCCTATGGC. Its translation is CASSQDRGPYG. The full CDR3 protein is CASSQDRGPYGYTF.

The sample holds many counts of this clone. With the read ending 3 residues before the CDR3 end, the germline J gene is used to fill in that end. The same CDR3 can be traced to other DNA sequences in this sample. The chain couples TRBV30 to TRBJ1-1; 8 nucleotides line up with TRBD1. CDR1 is GTSNPN, CDR2 SVGIG, per germline (reference sequence). This CDR3 contains 14 residues. V was pared by 4 bases and J by 0 bases, with 4 bases of the junction left unmatched. The sequenced CDR3 bases are TGTGCCTGGAACCTGGGACAGGTGAACACTGAA. Translation gives CAWNLGQVNTE. The CDR3 reads in full as CAWNLGQVNTEAFF.

This clone was observed at least ten times. The CDR3 extends 3 residues past the end of the read, so its final part is completed from the germline J gene. The chain has TRBV5-1 and TRBJ1-4; 7 bases fit TRBD1. This CDR3 has 15 amino acids. Per germline, CDR1 SGHRS and CDR2 YFSETQ. The V segment lost 4 bases and the J segment 8 bases; nucleotides outside the gene matches: 11. Here the CDR3 reads CASSVQGVGGEKLFF. The DNA read from the CDR3 is TGCGCCAGCAGCGTGCAGGGGGTAGGGGGAGAAAAA.

This clone was seen repeatedly, ten times or more. The CDR3 end falls 3 residues outside the read, so it is completed with the germline J gene. This sequence joins TRBV5-1 and TRBJ2-5; TRBD2 matches at 7 bases. V was pared by 4 bases and J by 0 bases, with 12 bases of the junction left unmatched. CDR3 length equals 17 residues. Looked up from germline, CDR1 is SGHRS and CDR2 is YFSETQ. CDR3: CASSTPGRGGYQETQYF. CDR3 bases read: TGCGCCAGCAGCACCCCGGGGCGGGGAGGGTACCAAGAGACC.

This clone has ten or more counts. The CDR3 end lies 3 residues beyond the end of the read and is filled in from the germline J gene. V is TRBV30 and J is TRBJ1-1; D not certain. Trimming left V 2 bases short and J 0 bases short, with 4 bases between. Germline lookup yields CDR1 GTSNPN and CDR2 SVGIG (reference sequence). The CDR3 loop spans 12 amino acids. Partial CDR3 DNA: TGTGCCTGGAGTAGGTTGAACACTGAA. The encoded protein is CAWSRLNTE. The entire CDR3 reads CAWSRLNTEAFF.

At least ten counts were recorded for this clone. The DNA ends 3 residues before the CDR3 does, and the rest of the CDR3 is filled in from the germline J gene. The rearrangement uses TRBV6-2 or TRBV6-3 and TRBJ2-7, with 7 nucleotides matching TRBD2. The V and J ends lost 4 bases and 3 bases, in that order; junction bases with no gene match: 3. Germline values: CDR1 MNHEY, CDR2 SVGEGT. The CDR3 contains 13 residues. Here the CDR3 reads CASSSWGGYEQYF. The DNA read from the CDR3 is TGTGCCAGCAGTTCGTGGGGGGGCTACGAG.

This clone was detected ten times or more. Read data end 3 residues before the CDR3 end; the end is taken from the germline J gene. This chain links TRBV18 with TRBJ2-1, with D unresolved. Germline-derived CDR1 and CDR2 are KGHSH and LQKENI. The germline V and J ends were trimmed by 3 bases and 5 bases, with 17 bases remaining between them. This CDR3 contains 16 residues. This chain's CDR3 is CASSPRVQTPHNEQFF. The part of the CDR3 DNA that was read is TGTGCCAGCTCACCTCGGGTTCAAACCCCCCACAATGAG.

There are many counts of this clone. Sequencing ends 3 residues short of the CDR3 end; the germline J gene provides the rest. The J gene is TRBJ1-1, the V gene TRBV5-4; 7 bases match TRBD1. From germline, CDR1 is SGHNT and CDR2 YYREEE (reference sequence). CDR3 length equals 14 residues. The junction had 3 bases not matched to a gene; V was cut back by 4 bases and J by 0 bases. The CDR3 sequence is CASSAGQVNTEAFF. The CDR3 DNA, read in part, is TGTGCCAGCAGCGCCGGACAGGTGAACACTGAA.

This clone was seen many times. Read sequence stops 3 residues before the CDR3 end, and the germline J gene provides the missing end. V gene TRBV7-9 combines with J gene TRBJ1-2, with 7 bases aligning to TRBD1. The CDR3 is 12 residues long. The germline CDR1 and CDR2 sequences are SEHNR and FQNEAQ (reference sequence). The covered CDR3 bases are TGTGCCAGCAGCCCTACAGGGGAAGGC. It translates to CASSPTGEG. The entire CDR3 protein reads CASSPTGEGYTF.

In the case of this clone: The CDR3 end is not reached by the read, which stops 3 residues before it; the germline J gene fills it in. The J gene is TRBJ1-2, the V gene TRBV11-1; D unresolved. Germline assignment: CDR1 SGHAT and CDR2 FQDESV (reference sequence). The CDR3 runs to 13 residues. CDR3 bases read: TGTGCCAGCAGCTTCACCAATACGGGGGGC. Translated: CASSFTNTGG. The complete CDR3 sequence is CASSFTNTGGYTF.

This clone was detected many times. The read ends 3 residues before the CDR3 terminus; that terminus is restored from the germline J gene. The chain employs TRBV20-1 and TRBJ1-1; a possible D gene is TRBD1 (6 bases). The CDR3 runs to 15 residues. CDR1 and CDR2 from the germline V gene are DFQATT and SNEGSKA (reference sequence). Between the trimmed V and J ends, which lost 4 bases and 0 bases, there was a span of 15 bases. The chain's CDR3 is CSAKQGVLMNTEAFF. CDR3 DNA, as far as it was read: TGCAGTGCTAAACAGGGCGTTCTCATGAACACTGAA.

This clone has ten or more counts. The CDR3 DNA, read in part, is TGTGCCAGCAGCCCCGACAGGGGGGGTTCACCC. It encodes CASSPDRGGSP. The entire CDR3 reads CASSPDRGGSPLHF. The genes are TRBV7-2 and TRBJ1-6; TRBD1 aligns across 9 bases. The read is 3 residues too short to cover the CDR3 end, so that end is filled in from the germline J gene. The J segment lost 9 bases and the V segment lost 5 bases, leaving 5 bases of the junction unmatched. This CDR3 is 14 amino acids long. Per germline, CDR1 SGHTA and CDR2 FQGNSA.

This clone was detected ten times or more. Read sequence stops 3 residues before the CDR3 end, and the germline J gene provides the missing end. The J gene is TRBJ2-7, the V gene TRBV13, with a tentative D call TRBD2 (6 bases). The CDR3 extends over 16 amino acids. V was pared by 3 bases and J by 0 bases, with 15 bases between. The germline V gene has CDR1 PRHDT and CDR2 FYEKMQ (reference sequence). CDR3 sequence reads: CASSFGIAAASYEQYF. CDR3 bases read: TGTGCCAGCAGCTTTGGCATAGCGGCCGCCTCCTACGAG.

This clone showed up many times. The read stops 3 residues short of the end of the CDR3; the missing end is completed from the germline J gene. The chain combines TRBV19 with TRBJ2-1; the match to TRBD1 covers 9 bases. V gave up 1 base and J gave up 9 bases; unmatched junction bases: 10. In germline, CDR1 is LNHDA, CDR2 SQIVND (reference sequence). The CDR3 is made up of 16 amino acids. CDR3 DNA, as far as it was read: TGTGCCAGTAGTATAGTTCACGGGACAGGGTCTCGTGAG. This gives the protein CASSIVHGTGSRE. The whole CDR3 protein is CASSIVHGTGSREQFF.

This clone was detected many times. The read terminates 3 residues before the CDR3 end, so the remaining end is supplied by the germline J gene. The chain joins TRBV19 to TRBJ2-4; 14 positions agree with TRBD2. J gave up 0 bases and V 7 bases, and 11 bases lay outside the gene matches. The CDR3 runs 19 residues. Germline V gene sequence: CDR1 LNHDA, CDR2 SQIVND (reference sequence). Partial CDR3 DNA: TGTGCCAGTACCTCCGGGACTAGCGGGGGCCCTATAGCCAAAAACATT. It specifies CASTSGTSGGPIAKNI. The entire CDR3 protein is CASTSGTSGGPIAKNIQYF.

This clone was found many times. The read comes to an end 3 residues before the CDR3 does, leaving the germline J gene to fill in the end. The genes are TRBV5-1 and TRBJ2-2, with TRBD2 identical over 8 bases. Germline V gene sequence: CDR1 SGHRS, CDR2 YFSETQ. V gave up 3 bases and J gave up 5 bases; unmatched junction bases: 6. The CDR3 runs 15 residues. The CDR3 loop reads CASSSRGAITGELFF. The sequenced CDR3 bases are TGCGCCAGCAGCTCGCGGGGGGCGATAACCGGGGAG.

This clone was detected many times. Coverage ceases 3 residues before the CDR3 finishes, and the germline J gene fills in the end. This chain connects TRBV5-4 to TRBJ1-6; D perhaps matches TRBD1 (5 bases). CDR1 and CDR2 from the germline V gene are SGHNT and YYREEE (reference sequence). The V end lost 4 bases, the J end lost 3 bases, and 8 bases lay between the germline ends. This CDR3 spans 14 amino acids. CDR3 DNA, as far as it was read: TGTGCCAGCAGCGCCAGGGACTATAATTCACCC. Its translation: CASSARDYNSP. The CDR3 in full is CASSARDYNSPLHF.

This clone has ten or more counts. The DNA ends 3 residues before the CDR3 does, and the rest of the CDR3 is filled in from the germline J gene. The rearrangement uses TRBV7-2 and TRBJ2-1; TRBD1 matches 7 bases. Trimming at V came to 1 base and at J to 6 bases, leaving 6 bases not matched to a gene. In germline, CDR1 is SGHTA, CDR2 FQGNSA. This CDR3 has 15 residues. CDR3 DNA, as far as it was read: TGTGCCAGCAGCTTAGTAACAGGGGCTATCAATGAG. Translation: CASSLVTGAINE. The full CDR3 protein is CASSLVTGAINEQFF. The complete variable domain, with remaining parts taken from reference TRBV7-2 and TRBJ2-1, reads GAGVSQSPSNKVTEKGKDVELRCDPISGHTALYWYRQSLGQGLEFLIYFQGNSAPDKSGLPSDRFSAERTGGSVSTLTIQRTQQEDSAVYLCASSLVTGAINEQFFGPGTRLTVL.

This clone is termed medium-sized. The read ends 3 residues shy of where the CDR3 ends; the end is completed using the germline J gene. V usage is TRBV5-1 and J usage is TRBJ2-7, with a tentative D call TRBD1 (6 bases). V lost 3 bases and J lost 1, with 11 bases in between. Germline V gene data show CDR1 as SGHRS and CDR2 as YFSETQ. This CDR3 has 14 amino acids. CDR3 residues: CASSYMTGSYEQYF. Partial CDR3 DNA: TGCGCCAGCAGCTACATGACAGGTTCCTACGAG.

Many counts were recorded for this clone. Read sequence stops 3 residues before the CDR3 end, and the germline J gene provides the missing end. This sequence joins TRBV5-4 and TRBJ1-5, with D maybe TRBD1 (5 bases). Trimming left V 4 bases short and J 4 bases short, with 12 bases between. CDR1 and CDR2 (germline): SGHNT, YYREEE (reference sequence). This CDR3 comprises 14 residues. The sequenced CDR3 bases are TGTGCCAGCAGCGAAGACAGCTCTAATCAGCCC. Its translation: CASSEDSSNQP. The whole CDR3 reads CASSEDSSNQPQHF.